This T cell receptor beta chain comes out of a study of shared clonotypes between healthy human individuals. Background on the study: Donor composition was a couple of women and three men, aged 18 to 49.

This clone was recorded a few times. V was trimmed by 0 bases and J by 5 bases, leaving 11 bases between them. The CDR3 has 14 residues. Germline V gene data show CDR1 as SGDLS and CDR2 as YYNGEE. With ten immunoSEQ deep assay plates, unsorted PBMC DNA underwent sequencing. The protocol was immunoSEQ multiplex PCR, while the TCRdb copy is restricted to in-frame clones and leaves out a portion. The sample carries about 490,000 clones, 76% recorded once. This receptor was obtained from a woman between 40 and 50 years old in good health. Some clones in this sample may be carry-over from other donors' samples. This chain links TRBV9 with TRBJ2-5; perhaps D is TRBD1 or TRBD2 (5 bases each). The sample taken for sequencing was PBMCs. The CDR3 sequence: CASSVAGWGETQYF. The CDR3 DNA sequence: TGTGCCAGCAGCGTAGCGGGATGGGGGGAGACCCAGTACTTC.